This T cell receptor (beta chain) was sequenced in a study of vaccination and CD4 T cells after COVID-19. In germline, CDR1 is DFQATT, CDR2 SNEGSKA (reference sequence). The CDR3 runs 14 residues. Losses at the gene ends were 5 bases for V and 5 bases for J; bases not matched to a gene: 8. Comments on this clonotype: Its antigen remains unknown.

Treatment noted: roughly ten-day PBMC culture with coronavirus spike peptide pools or control peptides (ViraFEST assay). These CD4+ T cells came from roughly eleven-day cultures by negative selection. An Oncomine TCR Beta short-read assay was used to sequence the DNA from cultured CD4+ T cells. MiXCR, applied by TCRdb to the PCR reads, yields one record per CDR3 protein. The table lists about 19,000 distinct CDR3 sequences, 43% of them singletons. The gene calls are TRBV20-1 and TRBJ2-3, with TRBD1 matching 9 bases. This TCR was sampled from a human donor who had recovered from COVID-19. The sample in question was CD4+ T cells from blood, cultured in vitro, obtained after SARS-CoV-2 vaccination. The CDR3: CSAPGTGRRDTQYF. The CDR3 bases are TGCAGTGCTCCTGGGACAGGGAGAAGAGATACGCAGTATTTT.